This entry describes one T cell receptor (beta chain). The entry originates in a study of blood T cell repertoires in COVID-19. Overall study context: Italy, Spain and the United States were the sources of the convalescent and acute COVID-19 samples. From T cells, B-cell-depleted T cells, or PBMCs came the material, which was cDNA or gDNA.

The V end lost 0 bases, the J end lost 4 bases, and 10 bases lay between the germline ends. From germline, CDR1 is LNHNV and CDR2 YYDKDF (reference sequence). The CDR3 has 15 amino acids. Original handling: By means of reference gene primer amplification, nucleated cell counts were estimated. Profiled with immunoSEQ multiplex PCR; TCRdb holds only in-frame clones, not every one. For V, J and clone size, that table is used; D and trimming come from the DNA. Counted here are 200,000 or so clones, 79% occurring once; the ten biggest clones make up roughly 17%. Sequenced input: peripheral blood. The chain couples TRBV15 to TRBJ1-3; possible D gene TRBD1, 5 bases. The receptor comes from a man aged 55 to 70 with active or convalescent COVID-19. CDR3 coding DNA: TGTGCCACCAGCAGAGATACGGGGGACGGAAACACCATATATTTT. This translates into CATSRDTGDGNTIYF.